The present entry profiles one T cell receptor beta chain with its context. The data stem from a study of blood T cell repertoires in COVID-19. The wider study: Spain, Italy and the United States supplied samples that represented acute and convalescent COVID-19. In each case, the material was cDNA or gDNA derived from T cells, B-cell-depleted T cells, or PBMCs.

The germline V gene encodes CDR1 SNHLY and CDR2 FYNNEI. The CDR3 is 14 residues long. V shed 6 bases, J shed 1 base, and the junction held 3 bases outside the gene matches. In the authors' methods: Amplification of reference gene primers was used by the study to estimate nucleated cell counts. Sequenced by immunoSEQ multiplex PCR; TCRdb stores in-frame clones only, minus some. The DNA was the basis for D and trimming; V, J and clone size are from that table. The sample records under 55,000 clones, roughly 84% being singletons. V usage is TRBV2 and J usage is TRBJ1-5, with TRBD1 matching over 7 bases. Sequencing was carried out using peripheral blood. The receptor was isolated from a man aged 50 to 59 with acute or convalescent COVID-19. CDR3 loop: CASRGQTSNQPQHF. The CDR3 DNA follows: TGTGCCAGCAGGGGACAGACAAGCAATCAGCCCCAGCATTTT.